This T cell receptor beta chain emerged from a study of metastatic and nonmetastatic thyroid tumors. Study at large: It was across blood and tumor or nodule tissue from malignant and benign thyroid patients that repertoires were compared.

The CDR3 runs to 12 residues. Trimming cost V 5 bases and J 8 bases, with 7 bases left between them. In the authors' workflow: The study's classifier, a distant-metastasis tool for papillary thyroid cancer, was built using CDR3 differences across clinicopathological groups. MiXCR reprocessed the PCR reads for TCRdb. TCRdb, not the original authors, processed these V and J calls. The sample lists about 2,100 clones; 42% were seen once. Thyroid surgery took place with no prior treatment in any patient. The source material was adjacent normal tissue. The chain carries TRBV12-3 or TRBV12-4 and TRBJ1-6; D call uncertain. This receptor was taken from a female donor with papillary thyroid cancer or a benign thyroid nodule (not recorded which). Some clones in this sample may be carry-over from other donors' samples. The CDR3 protein is CASSPRDSPLHF. The CDR3 bases are TGTGCCAGCAGTCCCCGGGATTCACCCCTCCACTTT.